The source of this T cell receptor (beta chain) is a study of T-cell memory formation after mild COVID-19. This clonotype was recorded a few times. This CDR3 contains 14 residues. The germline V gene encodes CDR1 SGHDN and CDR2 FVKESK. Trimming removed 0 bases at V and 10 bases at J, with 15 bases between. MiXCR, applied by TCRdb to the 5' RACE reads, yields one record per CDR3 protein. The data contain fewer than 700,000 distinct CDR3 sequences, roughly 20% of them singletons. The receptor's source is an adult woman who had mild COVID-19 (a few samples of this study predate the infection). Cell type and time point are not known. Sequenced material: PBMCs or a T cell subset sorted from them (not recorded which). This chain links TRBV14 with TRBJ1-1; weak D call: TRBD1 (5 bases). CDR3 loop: CASSQEVGGVRAFF. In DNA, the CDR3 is TGTGCCAGCAGCCAAGAGGTCGGGGGGGTAAGAGCTTTCTTT.